Reported below is one TCR beta chain. The data stem from a study of glioma-infiltrating T cells after dendritic cell vaccination. The germline V gene encodes CDR1 KGHSH and CDR2 LQKENI. The trim removed 3 bases at V and 1 base at J, leaving 5 bases unmatched. The CDR3 contains 15 residues. TCRB CDR3 was amplified from 2 ug genomic DNA or less. TCRdb's table, derived via immunoSEQ multiplex PCR, lists solely in-frame clones and lacks some. The repertoire holds fewer than 85,000 clones, with over 70% as singletons. The source material was blood, sampled before dendritic cell vaccination. The chain is built from TRBV18 and TRBJ1-2; 7 nucleotides align to TRBD1. The receptor was isolated from a human donor with glioblastoma. This CDR3 reads CASSPSRDSNYGYTF. DNA for the CDR3: TGTGCCAGCTCACCTTCCCGGGACAGTAACTATGGCTACACCTTC.